A single sample gave rise to the 9 T cell receptor beta chains below, sequenced in a study of blood T cells in healthy people across ages. Primed by a sample-barcoded 5' primer and a J-beta primer mix, a second PCR proceeded for 7 to 11 cycles. One entry per CDR3 protein results from TCRdb running MiXCR on the 5' RACE reads. The sample contains 1,100,000 or so distinct CDR3 sequences, 40% to 45% of which appear only once. The sample was blood. All receptors come from a woman in her sixties in good health.

The CDR3 spells CASSSGQRSPSYEQYF. The CDR3 region has the DNA TGTGCCAGCAGTTCGGGACAGCGATCGCCCTCCTACGAGCAGTACTTC. This chain joins TRBV12-3 or TRBV12-4 and TRBJ2-7; TRBD1 matches at 7 bases. After removal of 4 bases from V and 0 bases from J, the junction contained 9 bases not matched to a gene. The CDR3 length is 16 residues.

This chain uses TRBV14 with TRBJ2-1; TRBD1 matches at 9 bases. CDR1 is SGHDN and CDR2 is FVKESK in the germline V gene. V lost 0 bases to trimming and J lost 14 bases; unmatched junction nucleotides: 14. CDR3 length: 16 amino acids. In DNA form, the CDR3 reads TGTGCCAGCAGCCAAGATAGTGGGACAGGGAAGGGCCCCGAGTTCTTC. This translates into CASSQDSGTGKGPEFF.

In the case of this clonotype: An end of the junction differs from the germline gene, which may be a read error. The chain uses TRBV20-1 and TRBJ2-7; 7 nucleotides align to TRBD1. Germline CDR1 is DFQATT and CDR2 is SNEGSKA (reference sequence). CDR3 length: 14 residues. CDR3 coding DNA: TGCAGTGTTAGAGATCGACAGGGTCTCCACGAGCAGTACTTC. Residues: CSVRDRQGLHEQYF.

In regard to this clonotype: This may be a read error: a much more frequent sequence differs by one nucleotide. The V gene is TRBV29-1, the J gene TRBJ1-2, with 8 positions matching TRBD1. This CDR3 region has 11 residues. V lost 5 bases to trimming and J lost 6 bases; unmatched junction nucleotides: 2. Per the germline V gene, CDR1 is SQVTM and CDR2 is ANQGSEA. The CDR3 DNA is TGCAGCGTTCAGGGGGCGAATGGCTACACCTTC. Translation gives CSVQGANGYTF.

This clonotype was seen a handful of times. The gene calls are TRBV5-1 and TRBJ2-7; 10 bases align to TRBD1. Germline CDR1 reads SGHRS; CDR2 reads YFSETQ. Germline trimming cut 3 bases from V and 2 bases from J; bases unmatched to any gene: 5. CDR3 length: 15 residues. CDR3 amino acids: CASSSGTGVTYEQYF. CDR3 DNA: TGCGCCAGCAGCTCCGGGACAGGGGTCACCTACGAGCAGTACTTC.

This chain joins TRBV28 and TRBJ1-5; D unresolved. The CDR3 extends over 13 amino acids. Per the germline V gene, CDR1 is MDHEN and CDR2 is SYDVKM. V was cut by 7 bases and J by 0 bases, with 7 bases left in between. CDR3 nucleotides: TGTGCCAGCATTGTAGATAGCAATCAGCCCCAGCATTTT. Translated, it gives CASIVDSNQPQHF.

This clonotype appeared a few times. The genes are TRBV7-2 and TRBJ2-3, with D hard to call. V lost 1 base to trimming and J lost 0 bases, with 8 bases between them. The length of the CDR3 is 15 residues. Germline CDR1 and CDR2: SGHTA and FQGNSA. The CDR3 region is CASSLEVGSTDTQYF. CDR3 nucleotides: TGTGCCAGCAGCTTAGAAGTCGGTAGCACAGATACGCAGTATTTT.

The chain has TRBV5-1 and TRBJ2-3; tentatively, D is TRBD1 or TRBD2 (5 bases each). V was shortened by 0 bases and J by 6 bases, with 20 bases between the two germline ends. The V gene's germline CDR1 is SGHRS and CDR2 YFSETQ. The CDR3 is 17 amino acids. The CDR3 coding sequence is TGCGCCAGCAGCTTGGAGCTAACCTGGGGCCCGGGGGATACGCAGTATTTT. Protein: CASSLELTWGPGDTQYF.

The chain has TRBV19 and TRBJ2-1, with TRBD2 as a possible D gene (6 bases). CDR1 is LNHDA, CDR2 SQIVND, per germline (reference sequence). Trimming took off 1 base at V and 1 base at J, with 11 bases between the two ends. The CDR3 is 16 residues long. CDR3 loop: CASSIVGRESYNEQFF. Written as DNA, the CDR3 is TGTGCCAGTAGTATAGTGGGACGGGAGTCCTACAATGAGCAGTTCTTC. The full variable domain, completed using reference TRBV19 and TRBJ2-1, is DGGITQSPKYLFRKEGQNVTLSCEQNLNHDAMYWYRQDPGQGLRLIYYSQIVNDFQKGDIAEGYSVSREKKESFPLTVTSAQKNPTAFYLCASSIVGRESYNEQFFGPGTRLTVL.